The TCR beta chain described here comes from a study of T cell repertoires in cytomegalovirus infection. Turning to the study itself: CMV infection together with matching HLA type was indicated by public TCR beta signatures.

From the reads, TCRdb called clonotypes with MiXCR, one entry per CDR3 protein. The sample shows 250,000 to 300,000 distinct CDR3 sequences, approximately 17% of them seen only once. This clonotype was seen many times. This sequence was found in a human donor in good health (CMV status not recorded). Some clones in this sample may be carry-over from other donors' samples. Specimen: CD8+ T cells from PBMCs.

CDR3 DNA sequence: TGTGCCAGCAGTTCCCCGGGGGGGCACAATGAGCAGTTCTTC. It yields the protein CASSSPGGHNEQFF. The gene calls are TRBV12-3 or TRBV12-4 and TRBJ2-1; 8 bases are a match to TRBD2. The J segment lost 5 bases and the V segment lost 4 bases, leaving 4 bases of the junction unmatched. CDR3 length: 14 residues.